This passage covers 22 T cell receptor beta chains from one sample sequenced in a study of T-cell memory formation after mild COVID-19. Via MiXCR, TCRdb re-called the 5' RACE reads, giving one row per CDR3 protein. The data show about 400,000 distinct CDR3 sequences, with roughly a quarter seen just once and less than 15% held by the top ten. The material sequenced was PBMCs or a T cell subset sorted from them (not recorded which). Receptors were obtained from an adult woman who had mild COVID-19 (a few samples of this study predate the infection). Cell type and time point are not known.

The chain has TRBV12-3 or TRBV12-4 and TRBJ1-5; 10 bases map to TRBD1. V shed 5 bases, J shed 7 bases, and the junction held 11 bases outside the gene matches. This CDR3 is 16 amino acids long. The chain's CDR3 is CASSGGTGTGDQPQHF. CDR3 in DNA: TGTGCCAGCAGTGGAGGTACCGGGACAGGGGACCAGCCCCAGCATTTT.

This clonotype was counted a few times. J is TRBJ2-7 and V is TRBV25-1; 10 positions agree with TRBD2. This CDR3 spans 16 amino acids. Germline V gene data show CDR1 as MGHDK and CDR2 as SYGVNS. Losses at the gene ends were 2 bases for V and 5 bases for J; bases not matched to a gene: 9. CDR3 region: CASSERLTGTSDEQYF. The CDR3 DNA reads TGTGCCAGCAGTGAACGACTGACCGGGACTAGCGACGAGCAGTACTTC.

The rearrangement uses TRBV7-3 and TRBJ2-3; TRBD2 agrees at 8 bases. Per germline, CDR1 SGHTA and CDR2 FQGTGA. V shed 8 bases, J shed 6 bases, and the junction held 19 bases outside the gene matches. This CDR3 contains 17 residues. CDR3 amino acids: CASGNPSSGGDRDTQYF. The CDR3 DNA reads TGTGCCAGCGGTAACCCCTCCAGCGGGGGTGACAGGGATACGCAGTATTTT. Filled out from reference TRBV7-3 and TRBJ2-3, the complete variable domain reads GAGVSQTPSNKVTEKGKYVELRCDPISGHTALYWYRQSLGQGPEFLIYFQGTGAADDSGLPNDRFFAVRPEGSVSTLKIQRTERGDSAVYLCASGNPSSGGDRDTQYFGPGTRLTVL.

Ten or more counts support this clonotype. The CDR3 sequence is CATSDRGTRFEETQYF. As DNA, the CDR3 is TGTGCCACCAGTGACCGGGGGACCCGATTCGAAGAGACCCAGTACTTC. The gene calls are TRBV24-1 and TRBJ2-5, with D possibly being TRBD2 (6 bases). Trimming took off 4 bases at V and 3 bases at J, with 17 bases between the two ends. The CDR3 is 16 residues long. Germline loops: CDR1 KGHDR, CDR2 SFDVKD.

This clonotype has just one count. The chain carries TRBV5-1 and TRBJ2-7; D possibly uses TRBD1 or TRBD2 (5 bases each). CDR3 length equals 15 residues. Germline values: CDR1 SGHRS, CDR2 YFSETQ. V dropped 7 bases and J dropped 3 bases, with 20 bases sitting between them. The CDR3 region has the DNA TGCGCCAGCTCCCGGGACGTAAATAAATTCTACGAGCAGTACTTC. Its protein product is CASSRDVNKFYEQYF.

This clonotype was seen only a few times. The chain employs TRBV27 and TRBJ1-1, with a tentative D call TRBD1 (5 bases). The CDR3 contains 13 residues. Germline V gene lookup returns CDR1 MNHEY and CDR2 SMNVEV (reference sequence). V lost 8 bases and J lost 7, with 17 bases in between. Here the CDR3 DNA reads TGTGCCAGCGTCCCGAGGGGTCTGGGTGAAGCTTTCTTT. Translated: CASVPRGLGEAFF.

The chain couples TRBV7-8 to TRBJ2-4, with a weak D call TRBD1 (6 bases). Trimming took off 6 bases at V and 6 bases at J, with 12 bases between the two ends. CDR3 size: 13 residues. Germline V gene lookup returns CDR1 SGHVS and CDR2 FQNEAQ. This chain's CDR3 is CASSPGEGNIQYF. The CDR3 DNA is TGTGCCAGCAGTCCAGGGGAAGGAAACATTCAGTACTTC.

The chain uses TRBV6-6 and TRBJ2-3; 10 positions agree with TRBD1. CDR1 MNHNY and CDR2 SVGAGI come from the germline V gene (reference sequence). The ends lost 2 bases at V and 2 bases at J; junction bases unmatched: 1. The CDR3 covers 15 residues. The CDR3 sequence is CASSYGTGDTDTQYF. The CDR3 bases are TGTGCCAGCAGTTACGGGACAGGGGACACAGATACGCAGTATTTT.

The chain uses TRBV9 and TRBJ1-4, with 8 bases that match TRBD1. Trimming at V came to 0 bases and at J to 4 bases, leaving 11 bases not matched to a gene. This CDR3 comprises 18 residues. Germline CDR1 SGDLS, CDR2 YYNGEE. DNA of the CDR3: TGTGCCAGCAGCGTAGCTGCAGGGGGCGCCTCGGGTAATGAAAAACTGTTTTTT. It codes for CASSVAAGGASGNEKLFF.

The genes are TRBV7-2 and TRBJ2-3, with TRBD2 matching 12 bases. Germline V gives CDR1 SGHTA, CDR2 FQGNSA. Unmatched junction bases numbered 8, after V lost 7 bases and J lost 3 bases. This CDR3 has 16 amino acids. In DNA, the CDR3 is TGTGCCAGCAACCTAGCGGGAGGGCCGGGGACAGATACGCAGTATTTT. Its translation is CASNLAGGPGTDTQYF. Using reference TRBV7-2 and TRBJ2-3 for the parts outside the CDR3, the full variable domain is GAGVSQSPSNKVTEKGKDVELRCDPISGHTALYWYRQSLGQGLEFLIYFQGNSAPDKSGLPSDRFSAERTGGSVSTLTIQRTQQEDSAVYLCASNLAGGPGTDTQYFGPGTRLTVL.

This clonotype was observed a handful of times. The chain is built from TRBV20-1 and TRBJ2-5; 9 positions agree with TRBD1. The CDR3 is made up of 13 amino acids. V lost 6 bases to trimming and J lost 4 bases; unmatched junction nucleotides: 6. Germline CDR1 is DFQATT and CDR2 is SNEGSKA (reference sequence). CDR3 protein: CSAPTGGVETQYF. The CDR3 DNA follows: TGCAGTGCACCCACAGGGGGCGTAGAGACCCAGTACTTC.

The chain is built from TRBV12-5 and TRBJ1-5; D perhaps matches TRBD1 (6 bases). CDR1 and CDR2 from the germline V gene are LGHNT and FRNRAP. Trimming shortened V by 0 bases and J by 1 base, and 13 bases separated the two germline ends. CDR3 size: 17 residues. The CDR3 coding sequence is TGTGCTAGTGGTTTGGTATTGTCAGGGGACAGCAATCAGCCCCAGCATTTT. This codes for CASGLVLSGDSNQPQHF.

This clonotype occurred a few times. The genes are TRBV9 and TRBJ1-1; D gene uncertain. The V and J ends lost 6 bases and 1 base respectively, with 10 bases between them. Germline CDR1 SGDLS, CDR2 YYNGEE. The length of the CDR3 is 13 residues. CDR3 DNA sequence: TGTGCCAGCAAGCCGGGCGCGAACACTGAAGCTTTCTTT. It is translated as CASKPGANTEAFF.

This clonotype was observed many times. The chain employs TRBV12-3 or TRBV12-4 and TRBJ2-7; TRBD2 might be the D (5 bases). The ends were cut back, 2 bases at V and 4 bases at J, with 12 bases in the middle. CDR3 length equals 14 residues. In nucleotides, the CDR3 is TGTGCCAGCAGTTTACCGAGGGTATCGTACGAGCAGTACTTC. Its protein is CASSLPRVSYEQYF.

This chain joins TRBV20-1 and TRBJ2-3; 9 positions match TRBD1. Germline V gives CDR1 DFQATT, CDR2 SNEGSKA (reference sequence). The CDR3 runs to 12 residues. V was clipped by 7 bases and J by 4 bases; unmatched bases: 3. CDR3: CSEGTGPDTQYF. CDR3 in DNA: TGCAGTGAAGGGACAGGGCCAGATACGCAGTATTTT.

The chain couples TRBV6-2 or TRBV6-3 to TRBJ2-3, with D maybe TRBD2 (6 bases). Trimming removed 0 bases at V and 4 bases at J, with 8 bases between. CDR1 and CDR2 (germline): MNHEY, SVGEGT. This CDR3 has 14 amino acids. The CDR3 coding sequence is TGTGCCAGCAGTTACTCGGAGGGAGCAGATACGCAGTATTTT. It codes for CASSYSEGADTQYF.

This clonotype was seen only a few times. This chain connects TRBV5-1 to TRBJ1-1; no clear D gene. This CDR3 is built from 14 residues. The germline V gene has CDR1 SGHRS and CDR2 YFSETQ. The V end was cut by 9 bases, the J end by 2 bases, with 17 bases between. This chain's CDR3 is CATRNPQLNTEAFF. The CDR3 bases are TGCGCCACCAGGAATCCGCAGCTAAACACTGAAGCTTTCTTT. The full variable domain, in which reference TRBV5-1 and TRBJ1-1 provide the parts outside the CDR3, is KAGVTQTPRYLIKTRGQQVTLSCSPISGHRSVSWYQQTPGQGLQFLFEYFSETQRNKGNFPGRFSGRQFSNSRSEMNVSTLELGDSALYLCATRNPQLNTEAFFGQGTRLTVV.

The rearrangement joins TRBV13 to TRBJ2-1; possible D gene TRBD1, 5 bases. V lost 4 bases, J lost 0 bases, and 10 bases lay in between. CDR1 PRHDT and CDR2 FYEKMQ come from the germline V gene (reference sequence). The CDR3 contains 15 residues. The CDR3 nucleotides read TGTGCCAGCAGCTGGACATTGAGCTCCTACAATGAGCAGTTCTTC. Protein: CASSWTLSSYNEQFF. Full variable domain (missing parts from reference TRBV13 and TRBJ2-1): AAGVIQSPRHLIKEKRETATLKCYPIPRHDTVYWYQQGPGQDPQFLISFYEKMQSDKGSIPDRFSAQQFSDYHSELNMSSLELGDSALYFCASSWTLSSYNEQFFGPGTRLTVL.

V is TRBV5-5 and J is TRBJ2-5; TRBD1 aligns across 8 bases. CDR1 SGHKS and CDR2 YYEKEE come from the germline V gene (reference sequence). This CDR3 spans 16 amino acids. V was pared by 0 bases and J by 6 bases, with 10 bases of the junction left unmatched. The CDR3 nucleotides read TGTGCCAGCAGCTTGGGGGACGGACAGGGTGGCAAGACCCAGTACTTC. Its translation: CASSLGDGQGGKTQYF.

The chain has TRBV5-1 and TRBJ2-3, with D unresolved. CDR1 SGHRS and CDR2 YFSETQ come from the germline V gene. Trimming left V 4 bases short and J 0 bases short, with 9 bases between. The CDR3 is 14 amino acids. The DNA for the CDR3 is TGCGCCAGCAGCCCAGCGTTAAGCACAGATACGCAGTATTTT. Its translation is CASSPALSTDTQYF.

This clonotype was detected only a few times. V and J are TRBV30 and TRBJ2-3; a weak D match, TRBD2 (6 bases). The CDR3 is made up of 14 amino acids. Germline V gives CDR1 GTSNPN, CDR2 SVGIG (reference sequence). Trimming cost V 0 bases and J 6 bases, with 13 bases left between them. The CDR3 is CAWSVRPGADTQYF. DNA of the CDR3: TGTGCCTGGAGTGTTCGACCGGGAGCGGATACGCAGTATTTT.

The chain joins TRBV7-6 to TRBJ2-3; 7 bases are shared with TRBD2. Germline loops: CDR1 SGHVS, CDR2 FNYEAQ. CDR3 size: 18 residues. J lost 2 bases, V lost 3 bases, and 14 bases had no gene match. CDR3 coding DNA: TGTGCCAGCAGCTTCAGTTGGTCTAGCGGAGATCTCACAGATACGCAGTATTTT. Translating gives CASSFSWSSGDLTDTQYF.